The 3 T cell receptor beta chains below come from one sample, sequenced in a study of tissue T cells after allogeneic stem cell transplantation. Time point: mouse harvest day 7 after allogeneic transplant. Each mouse received 10^7 T-cell-depleted marrow cells plus 10^6 splenic CD5+ T cells by tail vein. Libraries were prepared by immunoSEQ multiplex PCR; TCRdb keeps only in-frame clonotypes and omits some of them. The sample includes 8,000 or so clones, around 40% of them seen just once. Sequencing was done on a sample of skin. These receptor sequences come from a female BALB/c mouse given C57BL/6 T cells with graft-versus-host disease after an allogeneic hematopoietic cell transplant.

On this clone itself: Gene and germline names: mouse. The sequenced fragment ends 1 residue before the CDR3 boundary, so the rest is inferred from the germline J gene. The rearrangement links TRBV15 to TRBJ2-5; 9 nucleotides agree with TRBD1. Germline CDR1 SGHND, CDR2 FRSKSL. This CDR3 has 14 residues. With 1 base clipped from V and 6 bases from J, the junction kept 2 bases outside the gene matches. CDR3 region: CASSLVGTGDTQYF. The DNA read from the CDR3 is TGTGCCAGCAGTTTAGTGGGGACAGGGGACACCCAGTAC.

Details on this clone: The listed genes are named as in mouse. With the read ending 1 residue before the CDR3 end, the germline J gene is used to fill in that end. The chain links TRBV26 to TRBJ1-3; D not resolved. Trimming removed 0 bases at V and 2 bases at J, with 5 bases between. The CDR3 sequence is 14 residues long. Germline V lookup: CDR1 KGHPV, CDR2 FQNQEV (reference sequence). The part of the CDR3 DNA that was read is TGTGCCAGCAGTCTGTCAGGGACTGGAAATACGCTCTAT. Translation: CASSLSGTGNTLY. The CDR3, in full, reads CASSLSGTGNTLYF.

Note on this clone: Each gene name is a mouse one. The read gets to within 1 residue of the CDR3 end, and the germline J gene fills in the rest. The gene calls are TRBV19 and TRBJ2-5, with 7 bases aligning to TRBD2. Trimming removed 3 bases from V and 3 bases from J; junction bases left unmatched: 4. CDR3 length: 14 amino acids. Per germline, CDR1 FNHDT and CDR2 SITEND (reference sequence). The CDR3 reads CASSTRTGQDTQYF. CDR3 bases read: TGTGCCAGCAGTACCCGGACTGGTCAAGACACCCAGTAC.